A single sample is the source of the 17 T cell receptor beta chains below, sequenced in a study of blood T cell repertoires in COVID-19. Profiled with immunoSEQ multiplex PCR; TCRdb holds only in-frame clones, not every one. Here the sample spans some 150,000 clones, roughly four fifths being singletons. The sample consisted of PBMCs or T cells enriched from blood (not recorded which). Source of these receptors: a woman younger than 30 who had been exposed to COVID-19.

This clone was counted a single time. The V and J genes are TRBV12-3 or TRBV12-4 and TRBJ2-7; perhaps TRBD1 as D (6 bases). The length of the CDR3 is 12 residues. V was shortened by 9 bases and J by 2 bases, with 11 bases between the two germline ends. The CDR3 region is CASTDSTYEQYF. CDR3 coding DNA: TGTGCCAGTACGGACAGTACCTACGAGCAGTACTTC.

The chain is built from TRBV29-1 and TRBJ1-5; 9 nucleotides align to TRBD1. This CDR3 contains 13 residues. Germline V CDR1 and CDR2: SQVTM, ANQGSEA. The trim removed 6 bases at V and 3 bases at J, leaving 3 bases unmatched. CDR3 amino acids: CSVGTGNNQPQHF. The CDR3 DNA reads as TGCAGCGTAGGGACAGGGAACAATCAGCCCCAGCATTTT. The entire variable domain, with the rest obtained from reference TRBV29-1 and TRBJ1-5, is as follows: SAVISQKPSRDICQRGTSLTIQCQVDSQVTMMFWYRQQPGQSLTLIATANQGSEATYESGFVIDKFPISRPNLTFSTLTVSNMSPEDSSIYLCSVGTGNNQPQHFGDGTRLSIL.

This rearrangement joins TRBV10-3 to TRBJ1-3; weak D call: TRBD1 (5 bases). The CDR3 sequence is 17 residues long. The ends were cut back, 3 bases at V and 1 base at J, with 16 bases in the middle. Germline assignment: CDR1 ENHRY and CDR2 SYGVKD. CDR3 bases: TGTGCCATCAGTGAATTGGGGCAGCTGAAATCTGGAAACACCATATATTTT. Protein sequence: CAISELGQLKSGNTIYF.

This chain links TRBV28 with TRBJ1-6; maybe TRBD1 (5 bases). CDR1 is MDHEN, CDR2 SYDVKM, per germline. Trimming took 2 bases from V and 11 from J, leaving 10 bases between them. CDR3 length equals 13 residues. CDR3: CASSLNGGTPLHF. CDR3 coding DNA: TGTGCCAGCAGTTTAAACGGGGGAACACCCCTCCACTTT.

The chain couples TRBV19 to TRBJ1-6, with D tentatively TRBD1 (6 bases). Trimming cost V 2 bases and J 8 bases, with 13 bases left between them. Germline lookup yields CDR1 LNHDA and CDR2 SQIVND (reference sequence). This CDR3 has 15 residues. This chain's CDR3 is CASSISRQGHSPLHF. The DNA for the CDR3 is TGTGCCAGTAGTATATCGCGGCAGGGGCATTCACCCCTCCACTTT.

This clone was detected many times. The J gene is TRBJ2-7, the V gene TRBV9; the D gene is possibly TRBD1 (5 bases). The CDR3 contains 13 residues. The germline V gene encodes CDR1 SGDLS and CDR2 YYNGEE. With 1 base removed from V and 6 bases from J, the gap between germline ends came to 11 bases. The CDR3 nucleotides are TGTGCCAGCAGCGTATCCGACAGAACCGAGCAGTACTTC. Its translation: CASSVSDRTEQYF.

V is TRBV2 and J is TRBJ1-5, with TRBD1 as a possible D gene (5 bases). Trimming stripped 0 bases from V and 3 bases from J, with 12 bases between. Germline V lookup: CDR1 SNHLY, CDR2 FYNNEI. The length of the CDR3 is 16 residues. As DNA, the CDR3 is TGTGCCAGCAGTGAAGCTGAAGGGGTCATCAATCAGCCCCAGCATTTT. This codes for CASSEAEGVINQPQHF.

This sequence joins TRBV9 and TRBJ2-6, with TRBD2 identical over 7 bases. The CDR3 is 16 residues long. Per the germline V gene, CDR1 is SGDLS and CDR2 is YYNGEE. The junction had 2 bases not matched to a gene; V was cut back by 0 bases and J by 2 bases. The CDR3 loop reads CASSVGGTTGANVLTF. The CDR3 nucleotides read TGTGCCAGCAGCGTAGGGGGGACTACTGGGGCCAACGTCCTGACTTTC.

The chain carries TRBV29-1 and TRBJ2-7; TRBD2 matches at 11 bases. V trimming: 1 base; J trimming: 2 bases; junction bases outside the gene matches: 7. The CDR3 is 16 residues long. Germline CDR1 and CDR2: SQVTM and ANQGSEA. The CDR3: CSVEVLAGVRAYEQYF. CDR3 DNA: TGCAGCGTTGAAGTACTAGCGGGAGTCAGGGCCTACGAGCAGTACTTC.

V gene TRBV5-4 combines with J gene TRBJ2-1, with 9 bases aligning to TRBD2. The CDR3 covers 16 residues. Germline V gene data show CDR1 as SGHNT and CDR2 as YYREEE (reference sequence). V shed 4 bases, J shed 4 bases, and the junction held 9 bases outside the gene matches. In DNA, the CDR3 is TGTGCCAGCAGCACGGGACTAGCCTTTTCGTACAATGAGCAGTTCTTC. It translates to CASSTGLAFSYNEQFF.

Remarks on this clone: In the same sample, other DNA sequences code for this CDR3. This sequence joins TRBV18 and TRBJ1-1, with TRBD1 identical over 7 bases. This CDR3 comprises 14 residues. Trimming cost V 3 bases and J 1 base; bases outside gene matches: 2. The germline V gene has CDR1 KGHSH and CDR2 LQKENI. The CDR3 here is CASSPGQSNTEAFF. The DNA for the CDR3 is TGTGCCAGCTCACCGGGACAGTCGAACACTGAAGCTTTCTTT. The complete variable domain, with remaining parts taken from reference TRBV18 and TRBJ1-1, reads NAGVMQNPRHLVRRRGQEARLRCSPMKGHSHVYWYRQLPEEGLKFMVYLQKENIIDESGMPKERFSAEFPKEGPSILRIQQVVRGDSAAYFCASSPGQSNTEAFFGQGTRLTVV.

The chain joins TRBV4-3 to TRBJ2-1, with 16 bases identical to TRBD2. CDR3 length equals 19 residues. Germline V gene sequence: CDR1 LGHNA, CDR2 YSLEER. V shed 5 bases and J 1 base; nucleotides not matched to a gene: 8. CDR3 sequence reads: CASSNPGTSGRGSYNEQFF. CDR3 nucleotide sequence: TGCGCCAGCAGCAACCCCGGGACTAGCGGGAGGGGATCCTACAATGAGCAGTTCTTC.

J is TRBJ1-1 and V is TRBV10-3, with 7 bases matching TRBD1. CDR3 size: 14 residues. CDR1 and CDR2 from the germline V gene are ENHRY and SYGVKD. The junction had 4 bases not matched to a gene; V was cut back by 6 bases and J by 0 bases. Here the CDR3 DNA reads TGTGCCATCAGGGAGACAGGGATGAACACTGAAGCTTTCTTT. This encodes CAIRETGMNTEAFF.

V usage is TRBV2 and J usage is TRBJ1-4; TRBD1 agrees at 9 bases. Germline values: CDR1 SNHLY, CDR2 FYNNEI. V lost 6 bases and J lost 9; bases outside the gene matches: 8. The CDR3 consists of 14 residues. The CDR3 region has the DNA TGTGCCAGCAGCGAGACAGGGGGGAGGAAAAAACTGTTTTTT. It translates to CASSETGGRKKLFF.

Only one count was recorded for this clone. The V call is TRBV30, the J call TRBJ2-7, with 10 bases identical to TRBD1. This CDR3 spans 14 amino acids. CDR1 is GTSNPN and CDR2 is SVGIG in the germline V gene (reference sequence). V shed 5 bases and J 2 bases; nucleotides not matched to a gene: 6. CDR3 sequence (DNA): TGTGCCTGGGACAGGGGGCATGACACCTACGAGCAGTACTTC. It encodes CAWDRGHDTYEQYF.

This chain connects TRBV7-2 to TRBJ2-5, with 8 bases fitting TRBD1. Trimming took 2 bases from V and 5 from J; bases not matched to a gene: 7. The CDR3 loop spans 15 amino acids. Germline loops: CDR1 SGHTA, CDR2 FQGNSA. CDR3 DNA: TGTGCCAGCAGCTTAAATCAGGGGGCACTGGAGACCCAGTACTTC. It codes for CASSLNQGALETQYF.

The table lists this clone with a count of one. V usage is TRBV19 and J usage is TRBJ2-7; 8 positions agree with TRBD2. V shed 3 bases and J 2 bases; nucleotides not matched to a gene: 6. The CDR3 length is 15 residues. Germline V gene lookup returns CDR1 LNHDA and CDR2 SQIVND (reference sequence). CDR3 coding DNA: TGTGCCAGTAGTATGAAAGCGGGAGTCCCCTACGAGCAGTACTTC. Translating it yields CASSMKAGVPYEQYF.